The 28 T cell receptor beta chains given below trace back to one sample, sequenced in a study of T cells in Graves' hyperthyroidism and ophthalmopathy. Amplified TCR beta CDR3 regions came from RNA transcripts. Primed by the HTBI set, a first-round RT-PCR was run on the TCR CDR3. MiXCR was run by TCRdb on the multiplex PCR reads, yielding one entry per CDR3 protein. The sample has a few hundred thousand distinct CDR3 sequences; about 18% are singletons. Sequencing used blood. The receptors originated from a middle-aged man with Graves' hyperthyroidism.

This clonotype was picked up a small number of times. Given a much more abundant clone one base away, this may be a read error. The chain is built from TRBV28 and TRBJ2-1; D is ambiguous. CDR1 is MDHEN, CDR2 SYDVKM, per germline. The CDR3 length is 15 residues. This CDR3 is CASSPGDSSYNKQFF. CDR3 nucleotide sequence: TGTGCCAGCAGTCCTGGAGATTCCTCCTACAATAAGCAGTTCTTC. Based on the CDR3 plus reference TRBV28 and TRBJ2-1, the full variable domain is DVKVTQSSRYLVKRTGEKVFLECVQDMDHENMFWYRQDPGLGLRLIYFSYDVKMKEKGDIPEGYSVSREKKERFSLILESASTNQTSMYLCASSPGDSSYNKQFFGPGTRLTVL.

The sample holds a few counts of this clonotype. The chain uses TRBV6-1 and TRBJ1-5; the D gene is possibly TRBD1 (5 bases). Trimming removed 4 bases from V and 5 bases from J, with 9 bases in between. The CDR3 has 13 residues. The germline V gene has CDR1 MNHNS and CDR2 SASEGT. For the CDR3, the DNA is TGTGCCAGCAGTGGGGACGGAGATCAGCCCCAGCATTTT. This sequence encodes CASSGDGDQPQHF.

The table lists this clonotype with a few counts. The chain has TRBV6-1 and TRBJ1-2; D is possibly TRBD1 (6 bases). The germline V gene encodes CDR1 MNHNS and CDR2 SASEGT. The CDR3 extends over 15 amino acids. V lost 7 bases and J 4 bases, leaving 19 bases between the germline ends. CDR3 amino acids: CASTFLPGTSYGYTF. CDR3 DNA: TGTGCCAGCACCTTCTTACCCGGGACAAGCTATGGCTACACCTTC.

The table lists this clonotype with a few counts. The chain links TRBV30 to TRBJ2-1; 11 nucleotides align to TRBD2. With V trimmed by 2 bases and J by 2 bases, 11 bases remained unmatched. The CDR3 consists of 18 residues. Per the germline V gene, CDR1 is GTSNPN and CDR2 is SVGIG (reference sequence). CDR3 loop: CAWSTGLFSGGAYNEQFF. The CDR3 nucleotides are TGTGCCTGGAGTACGGGTTTGTTTAGCGGGGGGGCCTACAATGAGCAGTTCTTC.

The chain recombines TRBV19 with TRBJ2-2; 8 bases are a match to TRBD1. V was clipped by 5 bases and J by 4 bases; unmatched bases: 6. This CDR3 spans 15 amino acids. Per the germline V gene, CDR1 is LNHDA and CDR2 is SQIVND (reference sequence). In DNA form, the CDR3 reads TGTGCCAGTAGTGCCTGGACAGGGTTCACCGGGGAGCTGTTTTTT. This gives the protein CASSAWTGFTGELFF.

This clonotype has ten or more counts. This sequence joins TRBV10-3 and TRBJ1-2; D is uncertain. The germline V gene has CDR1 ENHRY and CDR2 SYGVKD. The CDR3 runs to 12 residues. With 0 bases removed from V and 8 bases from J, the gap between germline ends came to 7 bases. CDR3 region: CAISESRTGYTF. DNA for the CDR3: TGTGCCATCAGTGAGTCACGGACCGGCTACACCTTC.

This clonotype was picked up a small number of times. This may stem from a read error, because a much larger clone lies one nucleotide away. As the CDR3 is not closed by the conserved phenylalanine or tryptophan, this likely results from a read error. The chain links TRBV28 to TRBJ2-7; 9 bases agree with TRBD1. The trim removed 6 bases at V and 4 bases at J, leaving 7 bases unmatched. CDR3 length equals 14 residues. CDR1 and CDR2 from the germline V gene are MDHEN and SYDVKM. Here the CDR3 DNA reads TGTGCCAGCAGATCACCGGGACAGGGATACGAGCAGTACCTC. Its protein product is CASRSPGQGYEQYL.

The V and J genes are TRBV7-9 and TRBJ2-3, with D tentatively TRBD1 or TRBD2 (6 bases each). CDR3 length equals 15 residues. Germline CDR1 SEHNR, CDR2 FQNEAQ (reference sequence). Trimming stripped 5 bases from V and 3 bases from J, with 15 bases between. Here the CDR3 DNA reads TGTGCCAGCAGCCCCTACGGGGGCGAGACAGATACGCAGTATTTT. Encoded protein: CASSPYGGETDTQYF.

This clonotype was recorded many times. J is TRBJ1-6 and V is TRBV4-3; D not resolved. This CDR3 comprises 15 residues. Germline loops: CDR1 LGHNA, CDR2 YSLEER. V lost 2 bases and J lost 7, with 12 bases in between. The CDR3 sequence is CASSQPPRPNSPLHF. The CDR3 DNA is TGCGCCAGCAGCCAACCACCACGGCCCAATTCACCCCTCCACTTT.

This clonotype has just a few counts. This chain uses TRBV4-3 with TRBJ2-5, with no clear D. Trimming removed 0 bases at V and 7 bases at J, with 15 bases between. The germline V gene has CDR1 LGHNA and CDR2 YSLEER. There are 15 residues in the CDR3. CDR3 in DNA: TGCGCCAGCAGCCAAGATAATCTCTCTTTTGGGACCCAGTACTTC. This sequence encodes CASSQDNLSFGTQYF.

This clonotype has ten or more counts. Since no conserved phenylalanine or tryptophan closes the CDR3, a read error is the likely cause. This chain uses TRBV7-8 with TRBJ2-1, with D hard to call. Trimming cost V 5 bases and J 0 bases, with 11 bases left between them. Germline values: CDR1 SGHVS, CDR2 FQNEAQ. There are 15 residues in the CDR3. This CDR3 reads CASSRAFNSYNEQFL. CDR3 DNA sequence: TGTGCCAGCAGCCGCGCCTTCAACTCCTACAATGAGCAGTTCCTC.

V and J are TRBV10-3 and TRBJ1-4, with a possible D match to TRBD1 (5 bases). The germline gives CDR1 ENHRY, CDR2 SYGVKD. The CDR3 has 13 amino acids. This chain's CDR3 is CAVARGFNEKLFF. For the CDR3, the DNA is TGTGCAGTTGCGCGGGGGTTTAATGAAAAACTGTTTTTT.

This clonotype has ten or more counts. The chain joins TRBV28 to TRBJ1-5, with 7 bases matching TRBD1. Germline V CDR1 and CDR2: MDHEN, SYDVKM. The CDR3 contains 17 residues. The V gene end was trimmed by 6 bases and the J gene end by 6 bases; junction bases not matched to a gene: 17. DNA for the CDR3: TGTGCCAGCAGGCCAACAGGGGCGGAGGGGCTCGGTCAGCCCCAGCATTTT. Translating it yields CASRPTGAEGLGQPQHF.

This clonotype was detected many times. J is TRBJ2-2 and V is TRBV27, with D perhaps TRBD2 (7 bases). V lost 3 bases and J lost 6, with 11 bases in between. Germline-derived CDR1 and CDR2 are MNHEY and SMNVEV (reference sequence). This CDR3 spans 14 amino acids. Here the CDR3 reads CASSFAGAAGELFF. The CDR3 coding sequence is TGTGCCAGCAGTTTTGCGGGGGCGGCCGGGGAGCTGTTTTTT.

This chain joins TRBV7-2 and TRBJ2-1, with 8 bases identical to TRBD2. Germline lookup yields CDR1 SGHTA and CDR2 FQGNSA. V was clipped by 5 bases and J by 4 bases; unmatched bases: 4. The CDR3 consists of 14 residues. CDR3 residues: CASSASGQYNEQFF. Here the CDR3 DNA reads TGTGCCAGCAGCGCTAGCGGGCAATACAATGAGCAGTTCTTC. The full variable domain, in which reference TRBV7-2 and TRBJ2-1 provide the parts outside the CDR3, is GAGVSQSPSNKVTEKGKDVELRCDPISGHTALYWYRQSLGQGLEFLIYFQGNSAPDKSGLPSDRFSAERTGGSVSTLTIQRTQQEDSAVYLCASSASGQYNEQFFGPGTRLTVL.

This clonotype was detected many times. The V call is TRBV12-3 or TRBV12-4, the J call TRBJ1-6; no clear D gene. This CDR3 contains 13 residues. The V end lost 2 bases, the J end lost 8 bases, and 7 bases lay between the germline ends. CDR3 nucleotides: TGTGCCAGCAGTTTAAGGTTTGATTCACCCCTCCACTTT. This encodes CASSLRFDSPLHF.

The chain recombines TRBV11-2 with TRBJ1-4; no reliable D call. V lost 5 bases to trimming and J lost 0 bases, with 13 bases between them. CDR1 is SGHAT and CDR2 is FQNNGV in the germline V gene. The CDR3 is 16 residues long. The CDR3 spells CASSPDETTTNEKLFF. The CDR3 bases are TGTGCCAGCAGCCCAGATGAGACGACAACTAATGAAAAACTGTTTTTT.

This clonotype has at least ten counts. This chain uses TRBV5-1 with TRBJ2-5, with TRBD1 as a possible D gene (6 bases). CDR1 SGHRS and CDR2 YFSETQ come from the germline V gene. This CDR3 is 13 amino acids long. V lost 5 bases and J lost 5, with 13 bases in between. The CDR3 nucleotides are TGCGCCAGCAGATTACAGGGTGAGGAGACCCAGTACTTC. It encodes CASRLQGEETQYF.

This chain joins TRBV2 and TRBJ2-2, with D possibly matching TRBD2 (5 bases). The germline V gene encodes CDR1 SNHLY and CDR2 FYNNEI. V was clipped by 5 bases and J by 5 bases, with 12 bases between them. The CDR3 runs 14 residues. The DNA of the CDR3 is TGTGCCAGCAGTAGTAGCACGGGGACCGGGGAGCTGTTTTTT. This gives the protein CASSSSTGTGELFF.

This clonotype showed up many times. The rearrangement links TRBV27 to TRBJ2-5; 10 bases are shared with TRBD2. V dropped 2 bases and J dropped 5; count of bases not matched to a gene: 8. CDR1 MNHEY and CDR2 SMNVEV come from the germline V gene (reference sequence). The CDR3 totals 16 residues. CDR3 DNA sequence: TGTGCCAGCAGTTTAATCCAGCGGGGGGGCCGGGAGACCCAGTACTTC. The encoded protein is CASSLIQRGGRETQYF.

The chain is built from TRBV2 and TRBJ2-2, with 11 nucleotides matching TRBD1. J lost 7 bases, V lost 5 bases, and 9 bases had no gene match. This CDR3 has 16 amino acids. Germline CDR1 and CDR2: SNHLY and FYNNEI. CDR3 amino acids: CASSRVRDRGSGELFF. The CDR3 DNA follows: TGTGCCAGCAGTAGAGTCCGGGACAGGGGGAGCGGGGAGCTGTTTTTT.

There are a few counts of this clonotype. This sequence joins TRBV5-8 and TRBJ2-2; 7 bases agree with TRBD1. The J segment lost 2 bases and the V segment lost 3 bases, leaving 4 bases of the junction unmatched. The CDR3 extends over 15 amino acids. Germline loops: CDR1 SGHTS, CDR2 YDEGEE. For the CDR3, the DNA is TGTGCCAGCAGCTGGGACAGTGATAACACCGGGGAGCTGTTTTTT. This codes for CASSWDSDNTGELFF. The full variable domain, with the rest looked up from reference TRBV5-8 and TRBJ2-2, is EAGVTQSPTHLIKTRGQQATLRCSPISGHTSVYWYQQALGLGLQFLLWYDEGEERNRGNFPPRFSGRQFPNYSSELNVNALELEDSALYLCASSWDSDNTGELFFGEGSRLTVL.

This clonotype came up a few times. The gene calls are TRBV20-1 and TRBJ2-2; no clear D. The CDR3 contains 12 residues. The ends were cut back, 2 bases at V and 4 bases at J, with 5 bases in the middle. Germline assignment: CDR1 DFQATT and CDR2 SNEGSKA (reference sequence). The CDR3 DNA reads TGCAGTGCTAGACGGGTCACCGGGGAGCTGTTTTTT. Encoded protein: CSARRVTGELFF.

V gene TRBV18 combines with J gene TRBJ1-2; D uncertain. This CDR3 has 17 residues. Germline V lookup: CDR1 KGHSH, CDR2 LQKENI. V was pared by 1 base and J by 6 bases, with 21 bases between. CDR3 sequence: CASSPLFLGGPKDGYTF. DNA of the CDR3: TGTGCCAGCTCACCACTTTTCTTAGGCGGCCCCAAGGATGGCTACACCTTC. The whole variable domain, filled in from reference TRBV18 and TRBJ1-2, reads NAGVMQNPRHLVRRRGQEARLRCSPMKGHSHVYWYRQLPEEGLKFMVYLQKENIIDESGMPKERFSAEFPKEGPSILRIQQVVRGDSAAYFCASSPLFLGGPKDGYTFGSGTRLTVV.

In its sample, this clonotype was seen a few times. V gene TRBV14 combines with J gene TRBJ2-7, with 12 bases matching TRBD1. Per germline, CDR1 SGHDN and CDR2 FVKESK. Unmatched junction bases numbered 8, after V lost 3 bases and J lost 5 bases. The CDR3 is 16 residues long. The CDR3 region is CASSHPWDRGLNEQYF. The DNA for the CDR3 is TGTGCCAGCAGCCATCCCTGGGACAGGGGGCTCAACGAGCAGTACTTC.

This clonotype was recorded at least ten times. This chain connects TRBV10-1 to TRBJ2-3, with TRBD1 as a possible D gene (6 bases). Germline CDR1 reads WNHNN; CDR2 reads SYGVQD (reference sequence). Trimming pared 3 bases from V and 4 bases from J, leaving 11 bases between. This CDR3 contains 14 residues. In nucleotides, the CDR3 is TGCGCCAGCAGTGATGAACAGGGAGCAGATACGCAGTATTTT. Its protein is CASSDEQGADTQYF.

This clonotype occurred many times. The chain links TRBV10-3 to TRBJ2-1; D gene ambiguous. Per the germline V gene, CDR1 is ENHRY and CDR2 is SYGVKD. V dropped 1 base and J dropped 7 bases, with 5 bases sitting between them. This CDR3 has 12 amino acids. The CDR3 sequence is CAISEWRNEQFF. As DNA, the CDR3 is TGTGCCATCAGTGAGTGGCGGAATGAGCAGTTCTTC.

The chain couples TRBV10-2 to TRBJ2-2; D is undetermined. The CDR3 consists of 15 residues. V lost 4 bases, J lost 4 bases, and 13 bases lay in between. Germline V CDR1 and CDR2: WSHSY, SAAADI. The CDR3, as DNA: TGCGCCAGCAGTGGGGCTAGTTGGTCCACCGGGGAGCTGTTTTTT. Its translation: CASSGASWSTGELFF.